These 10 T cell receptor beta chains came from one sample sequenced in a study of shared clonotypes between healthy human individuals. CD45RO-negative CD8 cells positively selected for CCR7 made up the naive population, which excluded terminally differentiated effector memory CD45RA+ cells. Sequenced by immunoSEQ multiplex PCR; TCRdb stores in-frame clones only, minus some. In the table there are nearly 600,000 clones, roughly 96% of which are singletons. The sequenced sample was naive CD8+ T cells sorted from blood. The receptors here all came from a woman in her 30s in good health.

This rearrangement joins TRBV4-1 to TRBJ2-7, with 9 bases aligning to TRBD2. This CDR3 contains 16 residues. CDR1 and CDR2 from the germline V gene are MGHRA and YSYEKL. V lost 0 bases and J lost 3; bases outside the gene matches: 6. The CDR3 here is CASSQEPSGIYYEQYF. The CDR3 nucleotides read TGCGCCAGCAGCCAAGAACCTAGCGGGATCTACTACGAGCAGTACTTC.

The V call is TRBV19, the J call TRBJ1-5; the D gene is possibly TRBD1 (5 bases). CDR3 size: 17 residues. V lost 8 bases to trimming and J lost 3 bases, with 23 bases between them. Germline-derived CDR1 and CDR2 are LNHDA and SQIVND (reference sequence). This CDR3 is CASALKTGQVFNQPQHF. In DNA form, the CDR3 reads TGTGCCAGTGCCCTTAAAACAGGACAAGTTTTCAATCAGCCCCAGCATTTT.

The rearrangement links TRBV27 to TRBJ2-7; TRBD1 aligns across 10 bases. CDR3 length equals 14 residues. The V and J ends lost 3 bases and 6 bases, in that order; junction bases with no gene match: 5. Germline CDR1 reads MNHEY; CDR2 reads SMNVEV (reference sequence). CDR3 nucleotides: TGTGCCAGCAGTTTCCGGGACAGGGGTTCCGAGCAGTACTTC. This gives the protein CASSFRDRGSEQYF.

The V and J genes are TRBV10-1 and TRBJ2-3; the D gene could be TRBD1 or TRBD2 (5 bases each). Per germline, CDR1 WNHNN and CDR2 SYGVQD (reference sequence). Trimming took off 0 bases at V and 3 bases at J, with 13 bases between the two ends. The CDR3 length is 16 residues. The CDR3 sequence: CASSESKVGATDTQYF. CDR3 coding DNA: TGCGCCAGCAGTGAGTCGAAGGTCGGGGCTACAGATACGCAGTATTTT.

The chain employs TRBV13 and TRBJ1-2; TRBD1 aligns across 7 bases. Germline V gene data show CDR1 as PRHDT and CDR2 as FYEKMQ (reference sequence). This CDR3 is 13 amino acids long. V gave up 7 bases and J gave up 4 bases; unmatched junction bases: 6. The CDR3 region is CASNQGGTYGYTF. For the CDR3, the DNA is TGTGCCAGCAACCAGGGGGGAACCTATGGCTACACCTTC.

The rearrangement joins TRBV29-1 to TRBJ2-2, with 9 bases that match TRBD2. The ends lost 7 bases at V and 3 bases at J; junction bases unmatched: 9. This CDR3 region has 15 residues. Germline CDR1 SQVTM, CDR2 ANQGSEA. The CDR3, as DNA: TGCAGCGCCGGAGAGCGGGAGGTTTACACCGGGGAGCTGTTTTTT. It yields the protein CSAGEREVYTGELFF.

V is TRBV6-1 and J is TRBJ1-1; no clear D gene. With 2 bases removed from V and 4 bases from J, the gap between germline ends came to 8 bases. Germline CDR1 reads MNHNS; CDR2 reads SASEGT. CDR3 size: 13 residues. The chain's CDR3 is CASSELEGTEAFF. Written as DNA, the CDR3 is TGTGCCAGCAGTGAACTGGAGGGCACTGAAGCTTTCTTT.

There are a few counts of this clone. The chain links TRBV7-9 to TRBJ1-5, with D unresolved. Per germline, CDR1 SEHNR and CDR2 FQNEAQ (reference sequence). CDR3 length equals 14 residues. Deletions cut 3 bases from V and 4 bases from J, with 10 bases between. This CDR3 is CASSLEESNQPQHF. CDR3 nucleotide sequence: TGTGCCAGCAGCTTGGAGGAATCGAATCAGCCCCAGCATTTT. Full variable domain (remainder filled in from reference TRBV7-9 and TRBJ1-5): DTGVSQNPRHKITKRGQNVTFRCDPISEHNRLYWYRQTLGQGPEFLTYFQNEAQLEKSRLLSDRFSAERPKGSFSTLEIQRTEQGDSAMYLCASSLEESNQPQHFGDGTRLSIL.

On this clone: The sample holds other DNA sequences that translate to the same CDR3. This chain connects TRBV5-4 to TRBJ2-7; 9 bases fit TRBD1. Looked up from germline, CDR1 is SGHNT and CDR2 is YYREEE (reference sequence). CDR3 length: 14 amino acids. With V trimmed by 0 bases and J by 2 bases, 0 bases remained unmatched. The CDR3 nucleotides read TGTGCCAGCAGCTTGGGGACAGGGGCCTACGAGCAGTACTTC. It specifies CASSLGTGAYEQYF.

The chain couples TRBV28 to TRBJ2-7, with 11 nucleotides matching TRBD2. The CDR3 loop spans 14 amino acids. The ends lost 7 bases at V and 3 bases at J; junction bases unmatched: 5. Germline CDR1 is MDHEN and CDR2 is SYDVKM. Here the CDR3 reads CASKLAGEFYEQYF. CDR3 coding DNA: TGTGCCAGCAAACTAGCGGGAGAATTCTACGAGCAGTACTTC. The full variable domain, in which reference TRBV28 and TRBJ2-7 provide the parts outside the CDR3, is DVKVTQSSRYLVKRTGEKVFLECVQDMDHENMFWYRQDPGLGLRLIYFSYDVKMKEKGDIPEGYSVSREKKERFSLILESASTNQTSMYLCASKLAGEFYEQYFGPGTRLTVT.